The TCR beta chain described here comes from a study of CD8 T cells in ankylosing spondylitis. Study results and caveats: Reportedly, significant enrichment of disease-linked clones occurred in matched ankylosing spondylitis synovial fluid. Disease-linked clones bore a CD8+ phenotype, appearing relatively rarely in peripheral blood. Both synovial fluid and blood in reactive arthritis had previously been reported to carry some motif variants.

In its sample, this clonotype is medium-sized (0.01 to 0.1%). Its antigen is undetermined. The length of the CDR3 is 13 residues. Germline assignment: CDR1 SEHNR and CDR2 FQNEAQ (reference sequence). V was shortened by 5 bases and J by 3 bases, with 10 bases between the two germline ends. TCRdb itself ran the 5' RACE reads through MiXCR, one entry per CDR3 protein. The data show around 130,000 distinct CDR3 sequences, 7% seen once. The material sequenced was blood, either unsorted or a sorted T cell fraction (not recorded which). The origin of this receptor is a male donor with ankylosing spondylitis or in good health (not recorded which). The V call is TRBV7-9, the J call TRBJ1-1, with D possibly matching TRBD1 (6 bases). The CDR3 here is CASSVRGDTEAFF. DNA for the CDR3: TGTGCCAGCAGCGTAAGGGGGGACACTGAAGCTTTCTTT.